These T cell receptor beta chains were read from a single sample in a study of OX40 agonist ivuxolimab in advanced cancers. Repertoires were generated with immunoSEQ multiplex PCR, while TCRdb's copy carries only in-frame clones and drops some. In the table there are fewer than 100,000 clones, about nine tenths of which are singletons. Sequencing was performed on CD4+ or CD8+ T cells sorted from blood, taken in a trial of the OX40 agonist ivuxolimab. The source is an adult with an advanced solid tumor such as melanoma, head and neck, liver or kidney cancer. Both conserved end residues are part of each CDR3. The order of the fields is clone size, V gene, D gene, J gene, CDR3 protein, CDR3 DNA. A D gene is named only where the DNA matches it firmly. Not all rows give a size; the values are once, few, many and, for expanded clones, a class.

NA	TRBV7-2	TRBD2	TRBJ2-1	CASSLGLAGVNEQFF	TGTGCCAGCAGCTTAGGACTAGCGGGAGTCAATGAGCAGTTCTTC
NA	TRBV2	NA	TRBJ2-5	CASMGGGETQYF	TGTGCCAGCATGGGAGGGGGAGAGACCCAGTACTTC
NA	TRBV9	NA	TRBJ2-1	CASSVTGTNNEQFF	TGTGCCAGCAGCGTTACTGGAACTAACAATGAGCAGTTCTTC
once	TRBV11-2	TRBD1	TRBJ2-5	CASSRDRETQYF	TGTGCCAGCAGCAGGGACAGGGAGACCCAGTACTTC
NA	TRBV7-2	NA	TRBJ2-3	CASSPIGGASTDTQYF	TGTGCCAGCAGCCCAATTGGTGGGGCCAGCACAGATACGCAGTATTTT
NA	TRBV7-2	NA	TRBJ2-2	CASSGGPYANTGELFF	TGTGCCAGCAGCGGAGGGCCCTATGCGAACACCGGGGAGCTGTTTTTT
NA	TRBV4-1	NA	TRBJ2-5	CASSQDQGQTQYF	TGCGCCAGCAGCCAAGATCAGGGACAGACCCAGTACTTC
NA	TRBV2	NA	TRBJ2-3	CASNRLATSGTDTQYF	TGTGCCAGCAATCGTCTGGCGACCTCTGGCACAGATACGCAGTATTTT
NA	TRBV11-3	NA	TRBJ2-7	CASSSRVFLGQYF	TGTGCCAGCAGCTCCCGGGTCTTTCTGGGGCAGTACTTC
NA	TRBV6-5	NA	TRBJ1-6	CASSSPGSPLHF	TGTGCCAGCAGTTCCCCGGGGTCACCCCTCCACTTT
NA	TRBV2	NA	TRBJ1-5	CASNAVSNQPQHF	TGTGCCAGCAATGCAGTTAGCAATCAGCCCCAGCATTTT
NA	TRBV4-2	TRBD2	TRBJ2-2	CASSQAAGGLSGELFF	TGTGCCAGCAGCCAAGCAGCGGGAGGGCTGAGCGGGGAGCTGTTTTTT
NA	TRBV19	TRBD1	TRBJ1-2	CASIPGQGEANSYTF	TGTGCCAGTATCCCGGGACAGGGGGAAGCGAATAGCTACACCTTC
NA	TRBV28	NA	TRBJ1-6	CASSRDSSYNSPLHF	TGTGCCAGCAGTAGGGATAGCTCCTATAATTCACCCCTCCACTTT
NA	TRBV10-3	NA	TRBJ2-7	CAISAGGGKYEQYF	TGTGCCATCAGTGCGGGGGGCGGTAAATACGAGCAGTACTTC
NA	TRBV28	NA	TRBJ2-1	CASSRARLEQFF	TGTGCCAGCAGTAGAGCGCGGCTTGAGCAGTTCTTC
NA	TRBV7-6	TRBD1	TRBJ2-2	CASSLNRGGAGELFF	TGTGCCAGCAGCCTAAACAGGGGCGGCGCCGGGGAGCTGTTTTTT
NA	TRBV28	NA	TRBJ1-4	CASSFRGSNNEKLFF	TGTGCCAGCAGTTTTAGGGGGAGTAATAATGAAAAACTGTTTTTT
NA	TRBV5-1	NA	TRBJ2-1	CASSLLGYQTIGEQFF	TGCGCCAGCAGCTTGTTAGGGTACCAAACGATCGGTGAGCAGTTCTTC
NA	TRBV11-3	TRBD2	TRBJ2-3	CASSLVGLAGGGGQYF	TGTGCCAGCAGCTTAGTGGGCTTAGCGGGAGGGGGCGGGCAGTATTTT
NA	TRBV6-1	TRBD2	TRBJ2-3	CASSEIGRAGDTQYF	TGTGCCAGCAGTGAAATCGGGAGGGCCGGGGATACGCAGTATTTT
NA	TRBV5-1	NA	TRBJ1-6	CASSSERSSYNSPLHF	TGCGCCAGCAGCAGCGAACGGAGCTCCTATAATTCACCCCTCCACTTT
NA	TRBV5-1	NA	TRBJ2-5	CASNLNAQGAETQYF	TGCGCCAGCAACTTAAACGCGCAGGGCGCGGAGACCCAGTACTTC
NA	TRBV4-3	NA	TRBJ2-7	CASSQGGGYGYEQYF	TGCGCCAGCAGCCAAGGTGGAGGGTACGGCTACGAGCAGTACTTC
few	TRBV2	NA	TRBJ1-3	CASTTLGHSSSGNTIYF	TGTGCCAGCACCACACTGGGGCATTCGAGCTCTGGAAACACCATATATTTT
NA	TRBV21-1	NA	TRBJ2-7	CASIKDASREQYF	TGTGCCAGCATCAAGGATGCTTCTCGGGAGCAGTACTTC
NA	TRBV18	TRBD2	TRBJ2-3	CASSPGLGTSGSNTDTQYF	TGTGCCAGCTCACCAGGACTCGGGACTAGCGGGAGCAACACAGATACGCAGTATTTT
NA	TRBV6-5	NA	TRBJ2-7	CASIGGGDRTYEQYF	TGTGCCAGCATAGGAGGGGGGGACAGAACCTACGAGCAGTACTTC